What follows describes a single T cell receptor beta chain. The antigen is not known. This sample was included in a study of T cells in narcolepsy. Overall study results and limits: Same-patient CSF and blood CD4+ T cell clonotypes included HCRT-specific and TRIB2-specific autoreactive ones. No autoreactive T cell clone sequences appeared in some memory CD4+ repertoires. Healthy controls reportedly lacked the autoreactive clonotypes serially found in patients' blood.

CDR3 length equals 13 residues. Germline V CDR1 and CDR2: SGDLS, YYNGEE. V was pared by 4 bases and J by 3 bases, with 10 bases between. Data came from immunoSEQ multiplex PCR; TCRdb stores just in-frame clones and leaves some out. The sample holds tens of thousands of clones, 85% to 90% seen once. The sample comprised CD45RA- memory CD4+ T cells from PBMCs. The V and J genes are TRBV9 and TRBJ1-1; TRBD1 might be the D (5 bases). This clonotype originated in a human donor with narcolepsy. This chain's CDR3 is CASSLRGDTEAFF. In DNA, the CDR3 is TGTGCCAGCAGCCTACGGGGGGACACTGAAGCTTTCTTT.